The 17 T cell receptor beta chains reported below all come from one sample, sequenced in a study of blood T cell repertoires in COVID-19. TCRdb's copy holds only in-frame clones and misses some; the assay was immunoSEQ multiplex PCR. The sample includes about 210,000 clones, roughly 87% seen only once; the top ten take about 7%. Sequencing was carried out using PBMCs or T cells enriched from blood (not recorded which). These TCRs come from a man under 40 in a cohort exposed to, infected with or recovered from COVID-19 (not recorded which).

This CDR3 is CASSLILAGGTDTQYF. The CDR3 DNA reads as TGTGCCAGCTCACTGATCCTAGCGGGGGGCACAGATACGCAGTATTTT. The chain combines TRBV18 with TRBJ2-3; TRBD2 matches 10 bases. V was pared by 4 bases and J by 1 base, with 5 bases of the junction left unmatched. Germline CDR1 and CDR2: KGHSH and LQKENI. The CDR3 has 16 amino acids. Supplemented by reference TRBV18 and TRBJ2-3, the full variable domain reads NAGVMQNPRHLVRRRGQEARLRCSPMKGHSHVYWYRQLPEEGLKFMVYLQKENIIDESGMPKERFSAEFPKEGPSILRIQQVVRGDSAAYFCASSLILAGGTDTQYFGPGTRLTVL.

This sequence joins TRBV5-5 and TRBJ2-1; 8 bases align to TRBD2. CDR1 and CDR2 from the germline V gene are SGHKS and YYEKEE (reference sequence). V shed 0 bases and J 5 bases; nucleotides not matched to a gene: 10. The CDR3 spans 17 residues. CDR3 DNA sequence: TGTGCCAGCAGCTTGGAACCAGTCCAGCGGGGGAACAATGAGCAGTTCTTC. Its translation: CASSLEPVQRGNNEQFF. Full variable domain (missing parts from reference TRBV5-5 and TRBJ2-1): DAGVTQSPTHLIKTRGQQVTLRCSPISGHKSVSWYQQVLGQGPQFIFQYYEKEERGRGNFPDRFSARQFPNYSSELNVNALLLGDSALYLCASSLEPVQRGNNEQFFGPGTRLTVL.

This clone was recorded a few times. The J gene is TRBJ1-6, the V gene TRBV6-4; a possible D gene is TRBD1 (6 bases). Trimming removed 8 bases from V and 9 bases from J, with 26 bases in between. The germline CDR1 and CDR2 sequences are MRHNA and SNTAGT. The CDR3 runs to 17 residues. CDR3 in amino acids: CASDTMGEGQGSSPLHF. The CDR3 nucleotides are TGTGCCAGCGATACAATGGGGGAGGGGCAGGGGAGTTCACCCCTCCACTTT.

CDR3 sequence (DNA): TGTGCCAGCAGTTTAATGGGGGCCTCGCCGAATGGCTACACCTTC. Encoded protein: CASSLMGASPNGYTF. The chain is built from TRBV27 and TRBJ1-2; D is perhaps TRBD1 (6 bases). Germline CDR1 reads MNHEY; CDR2 reads SMNVEV (reference sequence). Between the trimmed V and J ends, which lost 2 bases and 6 bases, there was a span of 16 bases. CDR3 length: 15 amino acids.

This chain uses TRBV5-1 with TRBJ1-4; TRBD1 is a possible D gene (6 bases). This CDR3 spans 15 amino acids. CDR1 and CDR2 (germline): SGHRS, YFSETQ. The V end lost 7 bases, the J end lost 2 bases, and 15 bases lay between the germline ends. The CDR3 nucleotides are TGCGCCAGCGCCCCGGGGGGGGCGACTAATGAAAAACTGTTTTTT. This gives the protein CASAPGGATNEKLFF.

This clone was counted between two and nine times. The chain couples TRBV6-6 to TRBJ2-7; 7 bases line up with TRBD2. The CDR3 is 17 amino acids. In germline, CDR1 is MNHNY, CDR2 SVGAGI (reference sequence). The junction had 20 bases not matched to a gene; V was cut back by 5 bases and J by 7 bases. The CDR3 DNA sequence: TGTGCCAGCAGTCGCGACACTATCTTAGCGGGCCCGGGGGAGCAGTACTTC. As protein: CASSRDTILAGPGEQYF.

V is TRBV9 and J is TRBJ2-3; possibly TRBD2 for D (7 bases). Germline CDR1 and CDR2: SGDLS and YYNGEE. V was shortened by 2 bases and J by 2 bases, with 12 bases between the two germline ends. CDR3 length: 15 amino acids. CDR3 in amino acids: CASSVGGAITDTQYF. CDR3 DNA sequence: TGTGCCAGCAGCGTTGGGGGGGCCATCACAGATACGCAGTATTTT. Variable domain in full (rest from reference TRBV9 and TRBJ2-3): DSGVTQTPKHLITATGQRVTLRCSPRSGDLSVYWYQQSLDQGLQFLIQYYNGEERAKGNILERFSAQQFPDLHSELNLSSLELGDSALYFCASSVGGAITDTQYFGPGTRLTVL.

The genes are TRBV28 and TRBJ2-7; D is possibly TRBD1 (5 bases). Trimming removed 7 bases at V and 1 base at J, with 23 bases between. The CDR3 spans 17 residues. CDR1 MDHEN and CDR2 SYDVKM come from the germline V gene. The CDR3 protein is CASIQTATGPLSYEQYF. The CDR3 nucleotides read TGTGCCAGCATCCAAACGGCAACAGGCCCTTTGTCCTACGAGCAGTACTTC.

The chain couples TRBV9 to TRBJ2-6; D not certain. Trimming shortened V by 0 bases and J by 1 base, and 11 bases separated the two germline ends. This CDR3 spans 17 amino acids. Germline V gene sequence: CDR1 SGDLS, CDR2 YYNGEE. The CDR3 DNA sequence: TGTGCCAGCAGCGTAGACCGGAGAAGGTCTGGGGCCAACGTCCTGACTTTC. The encoded protein is CASSVDRRRSGANVLTF. The variable domain in full, completed from reference TRBV9 and TRBJ2-6, reads DSGVTQTPKHLITATGQRVTLRCSPRSGDLSVYWYQQSLDQGLQFLIQYYNGEERAKGNILERFSAQQFPDLHSELNLSSLELGDSALYFCASSVDRRRSGANVLTFGAGSRLTVL.

The chain uses TRBV14 and TRBJ2-2; D remains unclear. Trimming took 0 bases from V and 6 from J, leaving 5 bases between them. CDR1 SGHDN and CDR2 FVKESK come from the germline V gene. The CDR3 totals 13 residues. In DNA, the CDR3 is TGTGCCAGCAGCCAAGATCTCGCCGGGGAGCTGTTTTTT. This translates into CASSQDLAGELFF.

The chain uses TRBV7-9 and TRBJ1-5; TRBD1 matches 9 bases. Germline values: CDR1 SEHNR, CDR2 FQNEAQ (reference sequence). Losses at the gene ends were 5 bases for V and 2 bases for J; bases not matched to a gene: 1. CDR3 length: 14 amino acids. The CDR3: CASSRTGGNQPQHF. CDR3 sequence (DNA): TGTGCCAGCAGCCGGACAGGGGGCAATCAGCCCCAGCATTTT.

This rearrangement joins TRBV6-1 to TRBJ2-7; weak D call: TRBD1 (7 bases). The CDR3 totals 15 residues. V lost 1 base, J lost 1 base, and 11 bases lay in between. The germline V gene has CDR1 MNHNS and CDR2 SASEGT. CDR3 in amino acids: CASSEVSGGSYEQYF. DNA for the CDR3: TGTGCCAGCAGTGAAGTGTCAGGGGGGTCCTACGAGCAGTACTTC.

The CDR3 nucleotides are TGTGCCAGCAGCGACAGGGGATCGGAGACCCAGTACTTC. As protein: CASSDRGSETQYF. The chain carries TRBV6-6 and TRBJ2-5; TRBD1 aligns across 8 bases. CDR3 size: 13 residues. The trim removed 6 bases at V and 5 bases at J, leaving 5 bases unmatched. Germline loops: CDR1 MNHNY, CDR2 SVGAGI (reference sequence).

V usage is TRBV5-6 and J usage is TRBJ2-7, with 9 bases matching TRBD1. The CDR3 sequence is 15 residues long. The germline V gene has CDR1 SGHDT and CDR2 YYEEEE. V shed 5 bases and J 1 base; nucleotides not matched to a gene: 7. The CDR3 coding sequence is TGTGCCAGCAGACCCACGGGACAGGGATCCTACGAGCAGTACTTC. Its protein is CASRPTGQGSYEQYF.

The CDR3 reads CASSQESLPYNEQFF. The CDR3 region has the DNA TGCGCCAGCAGCCAAGAAAGCCTTCCCTACAATGAGCAGTTCTTC. The chain recombines TRBV4-1 with TRBJ2-1; D not certain. CDR3 length: 15 residues. The germline gives CDR1 MGHRA, CDR2 YSYEKL. V lost 0 bases and J lost 2, with 8 bases in between.

V and J are TRBV7-2 and TRBJ1-2, with 7 nucleotides matching TRBD1. The germline V gene has CDR1 SGHTA and CDR2 FQGNSA. CDR3 length: 14 residues. Trimming removed 5 bases from V and 4 bases from J; junction bases left unmatched: 7. The CDR3 nucleotides are TGTGCCAGCAGCCCGTCGACAGGGTCCTATGGCTACACCTTC. Protein sequence: CASSPSTGSYGYTF.

The chain has TRBV19 and TRBJ1-2, with TRBD1 identical over 9 bases. The CDR3 runs to 15 residues. The germline V gene encodes CDR1 LNHDA and CDR2 SQIVND (reference sequence). V gave up 4 bases and J gave up 2 bases; unmatched junction bases: 5. CDR3 coding DNA: TGTGCCAGTAGTACCAGGACAGGGGTAAACTATGGCTACACCTTC. Translated, it gives CASSTRTGVNYGYTF.